One and the same sample provided the 31 T cell receptor beta chains below, sequenced in a study of immune characterization of retroperitoneal liposarcoma. TCRdb re-analysed the PCR reads in MiXCR, keeping a single row per CDR3 protein. This sample has some 7,000 distinct CDR3 sequences, with about 47% found just once. The source material was tumor tissue. All receptors derive from a male donor with retroperitoneal liposarcoma.

The table lists this clonotype with a count of one. The chain employs TRBV27 and TRBJ2-1, with D possibly called TRBD1 or TRBD2 (5 bases each). The J call may be incorrect, as the DNA end agrees better with TRBJ2-7. This CDR3 region has 14 residues. Germline values: CDR1 MNHEY, CDR2 SMNVEV (reference sequence). Here the CDR3 reads CASSAGTTNNEQYF. In nucleotides, the CDR3 is TGTGCCAGCAGTGCCGGGACCACTAACAATGAGCAGTACTTC.

CDR3: CASSYGASGRSYEQYF. The CDR3 nucleotides are TGTGCCAGCAGTTACGGTGCTAGCGGGAGGTCCTACGAGCAGTACTTC. The chain joins TRBV6-6 to TRBJ2-1, with 11 bases that match TRBD2. Matching the DNA end better, TRBJ2-7 makes the J call doubtful. Germline-derived CDR1 and CDR2 are MNHNY and SVGAGI (reference sequence). The CDR3 is 16 amino acids.

The V and J genes are TRBV7-6 and TRBJ2-1, with D unclear. The germline V and J ends were trimmed by 9 bases and 10 bases, with 19 bases remaining between them. Germline CDR1 and CDR2: SGHVS and FNYEAQ. CDR3 length: 13 amino acids. DNA for the CDR3: TGTGCCAGTAGTACCGAGGCTTTCTACGAGCAGTTCTTC. Translating it yields CASSTEAFYEQFF.

In this sample, this clonotype turned up many times. J is TRBJ2-1 and V is TRBV7-2; perhaps TRBD2 as D (8 bases). The germline gives CDR1 SGHTA, CDR2 FQGNSA. The CDR3 is 17 residues long. V was pared by 5 bases and J by 6 bases, with 23 bases between. The chain's CDR3 is CASSKRGREATGNEQFF. Written as DNA, the CDR3 is TGTGCCAGCAGCAAAAGGGGGCGGGAGGCCACTGGCAATGAGCAGTTCTTC. The full variable domain, its missing parts supplied by reference TRBV7-2 and TRBJ2-1, is GAGVSQSPSNKVTEKGKDVELRCDPISGHTALYWYRQSLGQGLEFLIYFQGNSAPDKSGLPSDRFSAERTGGSVSTLTIQRTQQEDSAVYLCASSKRGREATGNEQFFGPGTRLTVL.

In its sample, this clonotype was seen many times. This clone may be a read error of a much larger clone one base away. V is TRBV6-1 and J is TRBJ2-1; D uncertain. This CDR3 comprises 14 residues. V was pared by 10 bases and J by 2 bases, with 15 bases between. Germline CDR1 and CDR2: MNHNS and SASEGT. CDR3 sequence (DNA): TGTGCCAACTCAAGGGCTAAGGCCTACAATGAGCAGTTCTTC. Encoded protein: CANSRAKAYNEQFF.

The rearrangement links TRBV7-2 to TRBJ2-4, with D perhaps being TRBD1 or TRBD2 (6 bases each). Germline V lookup: CDR1 SGHTA, CDR2 FQGNSA. V was cut by 1 base and J by 7 bases, with 8 bases left in between. The CDR3 loop spans 13 amino acids. The DNA of the CDR3 is TGTGCCAGCAGCTTAGGGGGGGCGAACATTCAGTACTTC. Translated: CASSLGGANIQYF.

This clonotype was observed once. The rearrangement uses TRBV7-3 and TRBJ2-3; D possibly corresponds to TRBD2 (6 bases). The CDR3 loop spans 15 amino acids. Germline V gene data show CDR1 as SGHTA and CDR2 as FQGTGA. V lost 5 bases and J lost 3, with 15 bases in between. CDR3 sequence (DNA): TGTGCCAGCAGCCCCCAGCAGGGAGGAACAGATACGCAGTATTTT. Its translation: CASSPQQGGTDTQYF.

The CDR3: CASSGYRGMQETQFF. The CDR3 DNA is TGTGCCAGCAGTGGATACAGGGGAATGCAGGAGACCCAGTTCTTC. The rearrangement uses TRBV6-1 and TRBJ2-1, with 7 bases fitting TRBD1. The junction had 16 bases not matched to a gene; V was cut back by 4 bases and J by 13 bases. Germline assignment: CDR1 MNHNS and CDR2 SASEGT. This CDR3 contains 15 residues.

V gene TRBV6-1 combines with J gene TRBJ2-1; D is perhaps TRBD2 (6 bases). Germline assignment: CDR1 MNHNS and CDR2 SASEGT. CDR3 size: 14 residues. Trimming removed 5 bases at V and 2 bases at J, with 10 bases between. In DNA form, the CDR3 reads TGTGCCAGCAGTAATCGGGGGACCTACAATGAGCAGTTCTTC. Residues: CASSNRGTYNEQFF.

This clonotype is large in the sample. This chain connects TRBV6-1 to TRBJ2-3; 7 bases match TRBD2. The J call may be in error: the DNA end matches TRBJ2-7 better. Looked up from germline, CDR1 is MNHNS and CDR2 is SASEGT. This CDR3 has 12 residues. The CDR3 DNA reads TGTGCCACAATGCGGGGGAGAAGCGAGCAGTACTTC. It translates to CATMRGRSEQYF.

This clonotype was seen at least ten times. The V and J genes are TRBV7-2 and TRBJ2-1; 10 positions agree with TRBD2. The germline V gene has CDR1 SGHTA and CDR2 FQGNSA. The J segment lost 7 bases and the V segment lost 1 base, leaving 10 bases of the junction unmatched. This CDR3 is 17 amino acids long. CDR3 sequence (DNA): TGTGCCAGCAGCTTAGTCGGGGCTAGCGGGAGAGGGAATGAGCAGTTCTTC. It encodes CASSLVGASGRGNEQFF.

By share, this clonotype ranks as medium-sized (0.01 to 0.1%). The chain uses TRBV6-1 and TRBJ2-4; no clear D gene. CDR1 is MNHNS, CDR2 SASEGT, per germline. V lost 7 bases, J lost 12 bases, and 16 bases lay in between. The CDR3 contains 12 residues. CDR3 DNA sequence: TGTGCCAGCAAGAACGGAATCTTTTCTCAGTACTTC. Protein: CASKNGIFSQYF.

This clonotype was observed at least ten times. The chain employs TRBV6-1 and TRBJ2-1; 7 nucleotides line up with TRBD1. Germline CDR1 reads MNHNS; CDR2 reads SASEGT. V gave up 2 bases and J gave up 9 bases; unmatched junction bases: 13. The CDR3 is made up of 16 amino acids. CDR3 DNA: TGTGCCAGCAGTGAATCGACAGGGTGGTCTCTGAGTGAGCAGTTCTTC. Its translation is CASSESTGWSLSEQFF.

V gene TRBV6-1 combines with J gene TRBJ1-2; possibly TRBD1 for D (6 bases). In germline, CDR1 is MNHNS, CDR2 SASEGT. This CDR3 is 14 amino acids long. Deletions cut 2 bases from V and 6 bases from J, with 13 bases between. The CDR3 DNA is TGTGCCAGCAGTGAATATACAGGGTTAGATGGCTACACCTTC. This encodes CASSEYTGLDGYTF.

The V and J genes are TRBV12-3 or TRBV12-4 and TRBJ2-5, with 9 bases lining up with TRBD1. With 3 bases clipped from V and 4 bases from J, the junction kept 6 bases outside the gene matches. The CDR3 loop spans 15 amino acids. Here the CDR3 reads CASSLGQGWGETQYF. The CDR3 DNA is TGTGCCAGCAGTTTGGGACAGGGATGGGGAGAGACCCAGTACTTC.

This clonotype has ten or more counts. The CDR3 DNA reads as TGTGCCAGCTCCCCCTGGGACAGGGTGTCCTACGAGCAGTACTTC. Protein: CASSPWDRVSYEQYF. V usage is TRBV6-1 and J usage is TRBJ2-7; 9 bases align to TRBD1. Germline CDR1 reads MNHNS; CDR2 reads SASEGT. V lost 8 bases to trimming and J lost 1 base; unmatched junction nucleotides: 9. The CDR3 is 15 amino acids.

The CDR3 region is CASSLEGYQETQYF. The CDR3 bases are TGTGCCAGCAGCTTAGAAGGGTACCAAGAGACCCAGTACTTC. The V and J genes are TRBV7-6 and TRBJ2-7; D is unresolved. TRBJ2-5 explains the end of the DNA better; the J call may be wrong. The CDR3 is 14 amino acids. CDR1 and CDR2 (germline): SGHVS, FNYEAQ.

This clonotype was seen more than once but under ten times. This chain uses TRBV6-6 with TRBJ2-5; 8 nucleotides line up with TRBD1. CDR3 size: 15 residues. The germline gives CDR1 MNHNY, CDR2 SVGAGI (reference sequence). Trimming cost V 3 bases and J 11 bases; bases outside gene matches: 14. The CDR3 spells CASSYSDGQGSEQYF. CDR3 DNA sequence: TGTGCCAGCAGTTATTCCGATGGACAGGGTAGTGAGCAGTACTTC.

This chain links TRBV6-8 with TRBJ2-3, with TRBD2 identical over 8 bases. From germline, CDR1 is MNHGY and CDR2 SAAAGT. The trim removed 6 bases at V and 4 bases at J, leaving 9 bases unmatched. The CDR3 covers 15 residues. The CDR3 spells CASRYSGKGSDTQYF. The CDR3 region has the DNA TGTGCCAGCAGATATAGCGGGAAGGGGTCAGATACGCAGTATTTT.

The chain links TRBV6-1 to TRBJ2-5; 8 positions match TRBD2. CDR1 and CDR2 (germline): MNHNS, SASEGT. V dropped 2 bases and J dropped 4; count of bases not matched to a gene: 6. The CDR3 has 15 amino acids. The CDR3 DNA is TGTGCCAGCAGTGAATCAACGGGAGGGCGAGAGACCCAGTACTTC. The encoded protein is CASSESTGGRETQYF.

This clonotype was counted a single time. The CDR3 carries no conserved terminal phenylalanine or tryptophan, so it likely arises from a read error. J is TRBJ2-5 and V is TRBV6-8, with 7 bases that match TRBD2. The J call may be mistaken, given a closer DNA end match to TRBJ2-1. Germline assignment: CDR1 MNHGY and CDR2 SAAAGT. There are 15 residues in the CDR3. Written as DNA, the CDR3 is TGTGCCAGCAGACCTTCTGGCGGGAGCATGGGTGAGCAGTTCTCC. It specifies CASRPSGGSMGEQFS.

Ten or more counts support this clonotype. The chain carries TRBV7-2 and TRBJ2-1, with TRBD2 identical over 8 bases. Looked up from germline, CDR1 is SGHTA and CDR2 is FQGNSA. The CDR3 is 15 amino acids. V shed 5 bases and J 6 bases; nucleotides not matched to a gene: 9. The CDR3 nucleotides read TGTGCCAGCAGCCTTCGGACTAGCCAGGGCAATGAGCAGTTCTTC. Protein: CASSLRTSQGNEQFF.

V is TRBV27 and J is TRBJ2-1; no firm D call. This CDR3 has 14 residues. V lost 6 bases, J lost 4 bases, and 13 bases lay in between. CDR1 is MNHEY, CDR2 SMNVEV, per germline (reference sequence). CDR3 nucleotides: TGTGCCAGCAGCAGATATGGAGAGTACAATGAGCAGTTCTTC. This codes for CASSRYGEYNEQFF.

The genes are TRBV6-8 and TRBJ1-5; 10 positions match TRBD1. This CDR3 contains 15 residues. Looked up from germline, CDR1 is MNHGY and CDR2 is SAAAGT. The ends lost 6 bases at V and 6 bases at J; junction bases unmatched: 8. CDR3 coding DNA: TGTGCCAGCAGAGCCGGGACAGGGGTGGTTCAGCCCCAGCATTTT. Encoded protein: CASRAGTGVVQPQHF.

This chain links TRBV7-2 with TRBJ1-5, with a weak D call TRBD1 (5 bases). The V gene lost 5 bases and the J gene lost 3 bases, with 8 bases spanning the gap. The CDR3 covers 13 residues. Germline CDR1 reads SGHTA; CDR2 reads FQGNSA. CDR3 nucleotide sequence: TGTGCCAGCAGCGCGGGACTCAATCAGCCCCAGCATTTT. Translating gives CASSAGLNQPQHF.

V usage is TRBV7-2 and J usage is TRBJ1-1, with a possible D match to TRBD1 (5 bases). The CDR3 is made up of 17 amino acids. Germline-derived CDR1 and CDR2 are SGHTA and FQGNSA. V dropped 2 bases and J dropped 4 bases, with 20 bases sitting between them. The CDR3 is CASSLYGGWGGGTEAFF. CDR3 DNA sequence: TGTGCCAGCAGCTTATACGGCGGATGGGGGGGAGGCACTGAAGCTTTCTTT.

This clonotype is judged medium-sized. The genes are TRBV27 and TRBJ2-5; D is ambiguous. Germline V CDR1 and CDR2: MNHEY, SMNVEV (reference sequence). V was clipped by 5 bases and J by 2 bases, with 18 bases between them. The CDR3 loop spans 16 amino acids. The CDR3 region is CASSPRTTSQQETQYF. CDR3 bases: TGTGCCAGCAGTCCCCGAACGACTTCGCAACAAGAGACCCAGTACTTC.

This clonotype was seen at least ten times. It may be a read error: a sequence one base away is much more abundant. This chain connects TRBV6-1 to TRBJ2-5; tentatively, D is TRBD1 (5 bases). Germline lookup yields CDR1 MNHNS and CDR2 SASEGT. This CDR3 is 13 amino acids long. Trimming removed 5 bases from V and 11 bases from J, with 18 bases in between. Written as DNA, the CDR3 is TGTGCCAGCAGTCAGGGAATCGGATATGAGCAGTACTTC. Protein: CASSQGIGYEQYF.

Remarks on this clonotype: One junction end disagrees with the germline gene, perhaps due to a read error. The rearrangement uses TRBV6-1 and TRBJ2-3; D may be TRBD2 (6 bases). CDR3 size: 13 residues. Germline-derived CDR1 and CDR2 are MNHNS and SASEGT. The CDR3 coding sequence is TGTGTCAGCAGTGAACGGGAGCAAGAGACCCAGTATTTT. Translated, it gives CVSSEREQETQYF.

This clonotype is large (0.1 to 1%) in the sample. Here the CDR3 DNA reads TGTGCCAGCAGCCGTAGGGGGAGGATCGAAGAGACCCAGTACTTC. This translates into CASSRRGRIEETQYF. The V and J genes are TRBV7-2 and TRBJ2-5; the D call may be TRBD1 or TRBD2 (6 bases each). With 5 bases removed from V and 3 bases from J, the gap between germline ends came to 16 bases. CDR3 length: 15 residues. Germline CDR1 reads SGHTA; CDR2 reads FQGNSA.

Comment on this clonotype: Because the CDR3 is missing its conserved closing phenylalanine or tryptophan, this is likely a read error. The chain couples TRBV27 to TRBJ2-3, with TRBD2 matching 8 bases. The CDR3 totals 15 residues. Unmatched junction bases numbered 3, after V lost 2 bases and J lost 2 bases. Per germline, CDR1 MNHEY and CDR2 SMNVEV (reference sequence). The CDR3, as DNA: TGTGCCAGCAGTTTAAAAGCGGGGGTCACAGATACGCAGTATTGT. This encodes CASSLKAGVTDTQYC.